This TCR beta chain was retrieved from a study of blood T cell repertoires in COVID-19. Study-wide context: Collection of acute and convalescent COVID-19 samples took place in the United States, Italy and Spain. In each case, the material was cDNA or gDNA derived from T cells, B-cell-depleted T cells, or PBMCs.

TCRdb's table, derived via immunoSEQ multiplex PCR, lists solely in-frame clones and lacks some. The table records about 140,000 clones, 85% to 90% of them present only once. This TCR was sampled from a woman older than 75 with acute or convalescent COVID-19. Input material: peripheral blood.

CDR3 region: CASSYSQGYSPLHF. DNA for the CDR3: TGTGCCAGCAGTTACTCGCAGGGGTATTCACCCCTCCACTTT. J is TRBJ1-6 and V is TRBV6-2 or TRBV6-3; tentatively, D is TRBD1 (6 bases). Germline CDR1 and CDR2: MNHEY and SVGEGT. V lost 0 bases to trimming and J lost 8 bases, with 8 bases between them. There are 14 residues in the CDR3.